The entry below gives a single T cell receptor (beta chain) sequence along with its context. No antigen is known for it. The data originate from a study of shared clonotypes between healthy human individuals. Notes on the study in general: Researchers sampled only blood; tissue repertoires likely differ.

Assay: immunoSEQ multiplex PCR; the TCRdb copy retains only in-frame clones and omits some. The data hold around 510,000 clones, with roughly four fifths observed a single time. The V gene end was trimmed by 7 bases and the J gene end by 5 bases; junction bases not matched to a gene: 4. CDR3 size: 12 residues. Germline assignment: CDR1 SGHDN and CDR2 FVKESK. Every one of the donors was a Caucasian adult that lived in Nashville, Tennessee. The receptor was derived from a woman aged 40 to 50 in good health. Some clones in this sample may be carry-over from other donors' samples. This chain joins TRBV14 and TRBJ1-2; 7 bases are shared with TRBD1. The sample comprised PBMCs. CDR3 amino acids: CASNRQGYGYTF. The CDR3 DNA sequence: TGTGCCAGCAACAGACAGGGATATGGCTACACCTTC.